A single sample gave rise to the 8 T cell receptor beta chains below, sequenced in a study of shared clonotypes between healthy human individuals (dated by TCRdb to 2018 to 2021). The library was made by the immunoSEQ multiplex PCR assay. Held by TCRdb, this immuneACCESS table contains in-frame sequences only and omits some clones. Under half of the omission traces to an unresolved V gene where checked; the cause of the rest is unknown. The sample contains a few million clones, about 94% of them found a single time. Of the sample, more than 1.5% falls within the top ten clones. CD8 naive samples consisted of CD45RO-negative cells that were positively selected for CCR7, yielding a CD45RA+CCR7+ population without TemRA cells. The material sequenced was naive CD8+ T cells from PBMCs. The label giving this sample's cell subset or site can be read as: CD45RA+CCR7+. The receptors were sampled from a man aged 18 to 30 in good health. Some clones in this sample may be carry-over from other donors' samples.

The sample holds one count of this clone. The CDR3 region is CASSVGTSGSYEQYF. In nucleotides, the CDR3 is TGTGCCAGCAGCGTTGGGACTAGCGGGAGTTACGAGCAGTACTTC. J is TRBJ2-7 and V is TRBV7-6; 14 bases are a match to TRBD2. The CDR3 spans 15 residues. The germline CDR1 and CDR2 sequences are SGHVS and FNYEAQ. J gave up 4 bases and V 5 bases, and 4 bases lay outside the gene matches.

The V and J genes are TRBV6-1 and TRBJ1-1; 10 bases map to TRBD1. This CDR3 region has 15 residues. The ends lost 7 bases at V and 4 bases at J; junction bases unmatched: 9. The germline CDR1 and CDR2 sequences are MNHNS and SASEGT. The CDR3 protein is CASTRDRGRRTEAFF. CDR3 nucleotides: TGTGCCAGCACCAGAGACAGGGGGCGCCGCACTGAAGCTTTCTTT.

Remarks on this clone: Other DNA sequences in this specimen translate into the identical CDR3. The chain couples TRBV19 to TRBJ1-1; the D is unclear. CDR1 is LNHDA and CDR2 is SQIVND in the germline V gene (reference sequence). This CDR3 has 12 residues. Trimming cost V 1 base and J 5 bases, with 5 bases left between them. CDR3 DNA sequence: TGTGCCAGTAGTATAGGGTATACTGAAGCTTTCTTT. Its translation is CASSIGYTEAFF. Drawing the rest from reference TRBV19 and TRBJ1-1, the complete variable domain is DGGITQSPKYLFRKEGQNVTLSCEQNLNHDAMYWYRQDPGQGLRLIYYSQIVNDFQKGDIAEGYSVSREKKESFPLTVTSAQKNPTAFYLCASSIGYTEAFFGQGTRLTVV.

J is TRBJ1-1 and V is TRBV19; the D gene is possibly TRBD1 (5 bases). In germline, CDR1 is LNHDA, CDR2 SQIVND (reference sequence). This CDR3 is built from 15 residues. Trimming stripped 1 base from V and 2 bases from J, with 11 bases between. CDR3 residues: CASSIVSTVNTEAFF. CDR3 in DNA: TGTGCCAGTAGTATAGTCTCGACAGTAAACACTGAAGCTTTCTTT.

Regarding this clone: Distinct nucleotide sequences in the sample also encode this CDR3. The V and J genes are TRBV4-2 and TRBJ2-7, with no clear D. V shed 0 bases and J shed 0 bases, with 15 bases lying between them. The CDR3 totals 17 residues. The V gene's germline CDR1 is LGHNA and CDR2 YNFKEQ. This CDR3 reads CASSQDMVGLISYEQYF. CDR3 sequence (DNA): TGTGCCAGCAGCCAAGATATGGTTGGCCTTATCTCCTACGAGCAGTACTTC.

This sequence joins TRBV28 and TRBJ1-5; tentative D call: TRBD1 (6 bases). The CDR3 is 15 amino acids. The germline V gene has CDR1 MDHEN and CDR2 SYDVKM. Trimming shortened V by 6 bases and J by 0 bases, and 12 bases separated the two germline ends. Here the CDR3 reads CASRADSYSNQPQHF. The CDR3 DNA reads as TGTGCCAGCAGAGCGGACAGCTATAGCAATCAGCCCCAGCATTTT.

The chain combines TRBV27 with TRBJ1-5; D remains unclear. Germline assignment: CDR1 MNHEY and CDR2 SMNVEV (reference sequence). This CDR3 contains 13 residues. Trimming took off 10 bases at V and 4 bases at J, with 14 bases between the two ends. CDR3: CATRAGPNQPQHF. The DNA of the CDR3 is TGTGCCACCCGTGCGGGCCCTAATCAGCCCCAGCATTTT.

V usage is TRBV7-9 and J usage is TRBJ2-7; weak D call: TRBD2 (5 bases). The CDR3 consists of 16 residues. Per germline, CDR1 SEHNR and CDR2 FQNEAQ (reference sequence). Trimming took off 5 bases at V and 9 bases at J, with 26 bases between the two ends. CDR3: CASSPPGGLRESGQYF. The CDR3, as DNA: TGTGCCAGCAGCCCCCCCGGCGGACTCCGGGAATCTGGGCAGTACTTC.